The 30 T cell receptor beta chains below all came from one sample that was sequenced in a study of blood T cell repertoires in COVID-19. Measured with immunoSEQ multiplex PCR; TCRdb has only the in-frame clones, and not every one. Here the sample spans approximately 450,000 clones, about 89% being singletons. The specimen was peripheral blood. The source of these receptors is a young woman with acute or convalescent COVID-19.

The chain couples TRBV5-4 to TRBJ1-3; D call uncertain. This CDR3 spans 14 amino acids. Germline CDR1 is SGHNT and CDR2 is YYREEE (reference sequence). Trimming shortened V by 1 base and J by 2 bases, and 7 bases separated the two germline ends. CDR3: CASSLRGTGNTIYF. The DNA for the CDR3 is TGTGCCAGCAGCTTGCGAGGGACTGGAAACACCATATATTTT.

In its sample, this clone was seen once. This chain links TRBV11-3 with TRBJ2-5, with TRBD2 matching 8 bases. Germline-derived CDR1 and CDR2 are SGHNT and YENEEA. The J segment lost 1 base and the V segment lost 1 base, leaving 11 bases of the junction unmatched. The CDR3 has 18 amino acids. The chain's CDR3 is CASSLGEIGSGVQETQYF. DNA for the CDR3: TGTGCCAGCAGCTTAGGCGAGATTGGTAGCGGGGTCCAAGAGACCCAGTACTTC.

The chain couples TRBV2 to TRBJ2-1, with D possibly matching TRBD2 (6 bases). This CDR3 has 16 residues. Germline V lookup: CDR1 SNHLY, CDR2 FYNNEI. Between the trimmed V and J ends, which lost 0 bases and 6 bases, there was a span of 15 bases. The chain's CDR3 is CASSEALTSPPNEQFF. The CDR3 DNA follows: TGTGCCAGCAGTGAAGCGCTAACTAGCCCGCCCAATGAGCAGTTCTTC. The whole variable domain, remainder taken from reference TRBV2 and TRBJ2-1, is EPEVTQTPSHQVTQMGQEVILRCVPISNHLYFYWYRQILGQKVEFLVSFYNNEISEKSEIFDDQFSVERPDGSNFTLKIRSTKLEDSAMYFCASSEALTSPPNEQFFGPGTRLTVL.

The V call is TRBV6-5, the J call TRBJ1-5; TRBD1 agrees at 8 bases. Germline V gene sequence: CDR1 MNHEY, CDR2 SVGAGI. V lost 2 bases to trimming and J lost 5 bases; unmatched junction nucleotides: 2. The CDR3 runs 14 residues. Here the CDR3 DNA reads TGTGCCAGCAGTTACGGACAGGGAGATCAGCCCCAGCATTTT. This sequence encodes CASSYGQGDQPQHF.

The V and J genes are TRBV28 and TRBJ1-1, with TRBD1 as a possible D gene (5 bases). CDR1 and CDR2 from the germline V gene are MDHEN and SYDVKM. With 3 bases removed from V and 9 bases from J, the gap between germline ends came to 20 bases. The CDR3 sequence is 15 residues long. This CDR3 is CASSFRGGKLGKAFF. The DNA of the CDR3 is TGTGCCAGCAGTTTCCGGGGGGGGAAACTGGGGAAAGCTTTCTTT.

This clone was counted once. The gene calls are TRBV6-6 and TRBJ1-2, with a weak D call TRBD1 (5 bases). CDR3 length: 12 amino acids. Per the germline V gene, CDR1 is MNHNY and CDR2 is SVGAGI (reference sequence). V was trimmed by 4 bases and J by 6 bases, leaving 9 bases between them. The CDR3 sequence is CASSSWGDGYTF. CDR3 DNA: TGTGCCAGCAGTTCGTGGGGGGATGGCTACACCTTC.

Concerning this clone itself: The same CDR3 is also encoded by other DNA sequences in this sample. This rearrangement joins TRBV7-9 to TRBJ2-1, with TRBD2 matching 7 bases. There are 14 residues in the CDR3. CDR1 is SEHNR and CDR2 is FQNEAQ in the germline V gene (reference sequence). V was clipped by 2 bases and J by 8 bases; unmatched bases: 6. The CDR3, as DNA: TGTGCCAGCAGCTTAACGGGCGGGGGAGATGAGCAGTTCTTC. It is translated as CASSLTGGGDEQFF.

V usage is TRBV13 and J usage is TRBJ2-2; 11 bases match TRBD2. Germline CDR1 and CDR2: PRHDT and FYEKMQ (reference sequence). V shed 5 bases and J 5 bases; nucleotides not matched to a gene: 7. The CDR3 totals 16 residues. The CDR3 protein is CASSIGTSGYTGELFF. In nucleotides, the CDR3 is TGTGCCAGCAGCATCGGGACTAGCGGTTATACCGGGGAGCTGTTTTTT.

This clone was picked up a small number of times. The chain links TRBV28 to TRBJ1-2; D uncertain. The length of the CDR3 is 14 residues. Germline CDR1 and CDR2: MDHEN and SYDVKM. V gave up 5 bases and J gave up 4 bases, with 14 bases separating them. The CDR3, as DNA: TGTGCCAGCAGTGTACATCAAGATTCCTATGGCTACACCTTC. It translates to CASSVHQDSYGYTF.

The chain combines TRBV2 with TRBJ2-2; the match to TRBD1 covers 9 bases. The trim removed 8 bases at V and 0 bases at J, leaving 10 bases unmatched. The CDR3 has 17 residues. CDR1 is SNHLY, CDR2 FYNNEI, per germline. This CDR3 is CASSFPGQGANTGELFF. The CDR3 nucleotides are TGTGCCAGCTCATTTCCGGGACAGGGCGCGAACACCGGGGAGCTGTTTTTT.

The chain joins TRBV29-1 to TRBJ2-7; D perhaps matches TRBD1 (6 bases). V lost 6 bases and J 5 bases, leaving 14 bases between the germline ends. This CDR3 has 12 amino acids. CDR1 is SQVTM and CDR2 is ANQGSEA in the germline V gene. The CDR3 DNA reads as TGCAGCGTATTCACAGGGATCCACGAGCAGTACTTC. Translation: CSVFTGIHEQYF.

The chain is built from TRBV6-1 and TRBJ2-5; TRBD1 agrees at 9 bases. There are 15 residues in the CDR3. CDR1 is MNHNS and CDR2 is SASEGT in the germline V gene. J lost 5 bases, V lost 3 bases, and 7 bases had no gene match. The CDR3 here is CASSDATGGSETQYF. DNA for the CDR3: TGTGCCAGCAGTGATGCGACAGGGGGGAGTGAGACCCAGTACTTC.

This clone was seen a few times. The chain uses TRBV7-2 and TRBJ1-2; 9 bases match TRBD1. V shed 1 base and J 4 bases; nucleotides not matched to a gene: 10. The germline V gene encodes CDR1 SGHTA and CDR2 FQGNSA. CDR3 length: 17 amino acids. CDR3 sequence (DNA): TGTGCCAGCAGCTTAGTTAACAGGGGGCTACCCCTCTATGGCTACACCTTC. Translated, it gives CASSLVNRGLPLYGYTF. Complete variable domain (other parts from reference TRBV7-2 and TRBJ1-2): GAGVSQSPSNKVTEKGKDVELRCDPISGHTALYWYRQSLGQGLEFLIYFQGNSAPDKSGLPSDRFSAERTGGSVSTLTIQRTQQEDSAVYLCASSLVNRGLPLYGYTFGSGTRLTVV.

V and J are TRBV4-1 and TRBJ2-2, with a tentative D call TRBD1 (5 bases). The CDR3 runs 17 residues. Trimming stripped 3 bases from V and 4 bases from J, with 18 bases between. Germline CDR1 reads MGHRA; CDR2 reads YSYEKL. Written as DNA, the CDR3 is TGCGCCAGCAGCCACGAACACAGGCGAAGTGGCACCGGGGAGCTGTTTTTT. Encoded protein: CASSHEHRRSGTGELFF.

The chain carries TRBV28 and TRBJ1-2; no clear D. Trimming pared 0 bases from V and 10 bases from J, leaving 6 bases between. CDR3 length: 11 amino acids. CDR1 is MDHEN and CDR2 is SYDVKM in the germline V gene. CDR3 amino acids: CASSLWEYYTF. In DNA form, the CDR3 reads TGTGCCAGCAGTTTATGGGAGTACTACACCTTC.

The CDR3 coding sequence is TGCGCCAGCAGCACGGGGACATCCTACGGCACAGATACGCAGTATTTT. The encoded protein is CASSTGTSYGTDTQYF. The V and J genes are TRBV5-1 and TRBJ2-3, with D possibly TRBD1 on 6 matching bases. CDR1 and CDR2 (germline): SGHRS, YFSETQ. Between the trimmed V and J ends, which lost 4 bases and 1 base, there was a span of 16 bases. The CDR3 is made up of 16 amino acids.

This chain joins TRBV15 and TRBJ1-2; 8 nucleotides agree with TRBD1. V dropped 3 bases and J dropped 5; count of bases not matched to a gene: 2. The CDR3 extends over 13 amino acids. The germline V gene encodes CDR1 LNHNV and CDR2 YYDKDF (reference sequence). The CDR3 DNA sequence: TGTGCCACCAGCAGGGACAGGGCTTATGGCTACACCTTC. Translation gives CATSRDRAYGYTF.

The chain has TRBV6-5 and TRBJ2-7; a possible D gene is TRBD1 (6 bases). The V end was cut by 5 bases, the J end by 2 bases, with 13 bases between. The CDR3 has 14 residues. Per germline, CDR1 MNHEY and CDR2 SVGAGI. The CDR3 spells CASSPRQAAYEQYF. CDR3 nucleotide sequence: TGTGCCAGCAGTCCCAGACAGGCGGCCTACGAGCAGTACTTC.

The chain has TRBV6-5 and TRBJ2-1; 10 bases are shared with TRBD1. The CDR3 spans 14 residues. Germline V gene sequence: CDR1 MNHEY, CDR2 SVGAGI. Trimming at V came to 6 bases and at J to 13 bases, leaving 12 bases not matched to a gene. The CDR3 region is CASSPSMTGGEQFF. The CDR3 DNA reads TGTGCCAGCAGCCCCAGCATGACAGGGGGCGAACAGTTCTTC.

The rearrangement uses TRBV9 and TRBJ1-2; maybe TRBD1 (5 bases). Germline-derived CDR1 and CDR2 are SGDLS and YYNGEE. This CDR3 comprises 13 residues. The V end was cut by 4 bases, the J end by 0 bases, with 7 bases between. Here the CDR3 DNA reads TGTGCCAGCAGCCAAGGGGCTAACTATGGCTACACCTTC. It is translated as CASSQGANYGYTF.

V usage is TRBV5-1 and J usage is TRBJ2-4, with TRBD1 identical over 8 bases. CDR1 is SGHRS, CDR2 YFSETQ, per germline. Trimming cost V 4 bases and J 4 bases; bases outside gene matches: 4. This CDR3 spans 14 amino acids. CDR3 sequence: CASSVGDRKNIQYF. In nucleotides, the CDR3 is TGCGCCAGCAGCGTGGGGGACAGGAAAAACATTCAGTACTTC.

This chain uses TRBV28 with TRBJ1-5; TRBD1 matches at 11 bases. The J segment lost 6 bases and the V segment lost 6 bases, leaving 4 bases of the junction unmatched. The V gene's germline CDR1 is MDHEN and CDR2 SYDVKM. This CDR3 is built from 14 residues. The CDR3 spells CASRGGTGGQPQHF. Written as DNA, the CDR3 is TGTGCCAGCAGGGGCGGGACAGGGGGTCAGCCCCAGCATTTT.

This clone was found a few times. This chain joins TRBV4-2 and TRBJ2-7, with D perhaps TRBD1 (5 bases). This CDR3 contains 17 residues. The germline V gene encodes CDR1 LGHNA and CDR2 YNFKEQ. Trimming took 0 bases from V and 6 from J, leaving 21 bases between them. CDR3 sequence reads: CASSQDGPLAGLSEQYF. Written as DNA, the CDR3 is TGTGCCAGCAGCCAAGATGGCCCCTTGGCAGGGTTGAGCGAGCAGTACTTC.

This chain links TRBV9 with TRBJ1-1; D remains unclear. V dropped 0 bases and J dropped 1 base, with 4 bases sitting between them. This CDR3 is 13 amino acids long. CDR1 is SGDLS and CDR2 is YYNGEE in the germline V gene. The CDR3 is CASSVGKNTEAFF. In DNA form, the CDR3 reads TGTGCCAGCAGCGTAGGTAAGAACACTGAAGCTTTCTTT.

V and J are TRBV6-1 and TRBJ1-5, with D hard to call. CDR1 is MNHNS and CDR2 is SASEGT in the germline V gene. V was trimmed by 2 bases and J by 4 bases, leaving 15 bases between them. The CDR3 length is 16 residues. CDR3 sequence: CASSEMGAPVNQPQHF. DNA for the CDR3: TGTGCCAGCAGTGAAATGGGAGCGCCCGTTAATCAGCCCCAGCATTTT.

The CDR3 sequence is CAWRARGGPNHEQYF. CDR3 nucleotide sequence: TGTGCCTGGAGGGCCCGCGGGGGGCCCAACCACGAGCAGTACTTC. V is TRBV30 and J is TRBJ2-7, with 8 bases aligning to TRBD2. The CDR3 loop spans 15 amino acids. Germline V lookup: CDR1 GTSNPN, CDR2 SVGIG (reference sequence). J lost 5 bases, V lost 3 bases, and 12 bases had no gene match. The entire variable domain, with the rest obtained from reference TRBV30 and TRBJ2-7, is as follows: SQTIHQWPATLVQPVGSPLSLECTVEGTSNPNLYWYRQAAGRGLQLLFYSVGIGQISSEVPQNLSASRPQDRQFILSSKKLLLSDSGFYLCAWRARGGPNHEQYFGPGTRLTVT.

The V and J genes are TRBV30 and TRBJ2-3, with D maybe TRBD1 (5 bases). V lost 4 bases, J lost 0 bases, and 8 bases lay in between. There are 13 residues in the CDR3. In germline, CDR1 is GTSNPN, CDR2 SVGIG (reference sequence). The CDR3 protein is CAWTQGSTDTQYF. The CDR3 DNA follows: TGTGCCTGGACGCAGGGAAGCACAGATACGCAGTATTTT.

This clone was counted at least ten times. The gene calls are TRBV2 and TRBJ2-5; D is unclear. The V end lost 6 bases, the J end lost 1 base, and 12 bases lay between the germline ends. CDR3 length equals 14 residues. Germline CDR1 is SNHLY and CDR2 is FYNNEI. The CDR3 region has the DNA TGTGCCAGCAGCAGGTTCCTCCCCCAAGAGACCCAGTACTTC. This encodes CASSRFLPQETQYF.

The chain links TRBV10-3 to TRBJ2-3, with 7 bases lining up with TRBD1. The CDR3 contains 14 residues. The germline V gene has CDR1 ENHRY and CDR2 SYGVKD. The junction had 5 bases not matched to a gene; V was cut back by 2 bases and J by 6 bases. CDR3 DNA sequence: TGTGCCATCAGTGAGGCTAGGGACAGTGATACGCAGTATTTT. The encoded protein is CAISEARDSDTQYF.

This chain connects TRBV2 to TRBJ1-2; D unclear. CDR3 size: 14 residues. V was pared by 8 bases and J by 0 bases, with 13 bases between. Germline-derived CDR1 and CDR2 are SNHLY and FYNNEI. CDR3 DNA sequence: TGTGCCAGCGCCCGTTTGCCAGCTAACTATGGCTACACCTTC. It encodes CASARLPANYGYTF.